These 29 T cell receptor beta chains originate from one sample sequenced in a study of blood T cell repertoires in COVID-19. Profiled with immunoSEQ multiplex PCR; TCRdb holds only in-frame clones, not every one. Found here are 360,000 or so clones, about four fifths of them singletons; the top ten hold about 5.4%. Sample: PBMCs or T cells enriched from blood (not recorded which). These receptors originate from a woman aged 45-65 years who had recovered from COVID-19.

The rearrangement links TRBV24-1 to TRBJ2-3; TRBD1 agrees at 8 bases. Germline V gene sequence: CDR1 KGHDR, CDR2 SFDVKD. The CDR3 has 16 amino acids. The V gene end was trimmed by 3 bases and the J gene end by 0 bases; junction bases not matched to a gene: 4. CDR3 sequence: CATSDRTGSSTDTQYF. The CDR3 region has the DNA TGTGCCACCAGTGATCGGACAGGGTCTAGCACAGATACGCAGTATTTT.

The chain has TRBV7-2 and TRBJ2-7; 8 positions match TRBD1. With 3 bases clipped from V and 3 bases from J, the junction kept 13 bases outside the gene matches. The germline V gene encodes CDR1 SGHTA and CDR2 FQGNSA. CDR3 length: 17 amino acids. The CDR3 bases are TGTGCCAGCAGCTTGTCATCGTCGGGACAGGCCGTCTACGAGCAGTACTTC. It encodes CASSLSSSGQAVYEQYF.

The rearrangement joins TRBV30 to TRBJ1-2, with 8 nucleotides matching TRBD1. Germline CDR1 and CDR2: GTSNPN and SVGIG (reference sequence). The CDR3 length is 13 residues. V gave up 1 base and J gave up 8 bases; unmatched junction bases: 6. The CDR3 reads CAWSAQGAYGYTF. In nucleotides, the CDR3 is TGTGCCTGGAGTGCTCAGGGGGCCTACGGCTACACCTTC.

The chain carries TRBV7-9 and TRBJ2-7; 8 positions match TRBD1. Trimming took 2 bases from V and 3 from J; bases not matched to a gene: 6. In germline, CDR1 is SEHNR, CDR2 FQNEAQ (reference sequence). The CDR3 is made up of 15 amino acids. The CDR3 loop is CASSLQSTGVYEQYF. Written as DNA, the CDR3 is TGTGCCAGCAGCTTACAATCGACAGGGGTCTACGAGCAGTACTTC.

The rearrangement joins TRBV7-2 to TRBJ1-2; D is unresolved. The V gene lost 5 bases and the J gene lost 5 bases, with 21 bases spanning the gap. There are 16 residues in the CDR3. Germline CDR1 SGHTA, CDR2 FQGNSA. CDR3 DNA sequence: TGTGCCAGCAGCCTGTACGTCGACTCCGAATCATATGGCTACACCTTC. Its protein product is CASSLYVDSESYGYTF. The full variable domain, its missing parts supplied by reference TRBV7-2 and TRBJ1-2, is GAGVSQSPSNKVTEKGKDVELRCDPISGHTALYWYRQSLGQGLEFLIYFQGNSAPDKSGLPSDRFSAERTGGSVSTLTIQRTQQEDSAVYLCASSLYVDSESYGYTFGSGTRLTVV.

V usage is TRBV3-1 (or the pseudogene TRBV3-2) and J usage is TRBJ1-6; D possibly corresponds to TRBD1 (5 bases). Trimming took off 4 bases at V and 9 bases at J, with 16 bases between the two ends. This CDR3 comprises 15 residues. The germline CDR1 and CDR2 sequences are LGHDT and YNNKEL (reference sequence). CDR3 protein: CASSRKGKGGSPLHF. Here the CDR3 DNA reads TGTGCCAGCAGCCGGAAGGGGAAGGGAGGTTCACCCCTCCACTTT.

The chain employs TRBV10-2 and TRBJ2-7, with D perhaps matching TRBD1 (6 bases). Germline CDR1 WSHSY, CDR2 SAAADI. This CDR3 comprises 13 residues. V was cut by 6 bases and J by 3 bases, with 12 bases left in between. The CDR3 reads CASSVRGGYEQYF. The DNA of the CDR3 is TGCGCCAGCAGCGTCAGGGGTGGCTACGAGCAGTACTTC.

V and J are TRBV3-1 (or the pseudogene TRBV3-2) and TRBJ1-1; a possible D gene is TRBD1 (5 bases). CDR1 and CDR2 from the germline V gene are LGHDT and YNNKEL (reference sequence). V was trimmed by 2 bases and J by 3 bases, leaving 10 bases between them. The CDR3 spans 14 residues. The CDR3 bases are TGTGCCAGCAGCCAATGGGGGGGGGACACTGAAGCTTTCTTT. It is translated as CASSQWGGDTEAFF.

The chain carries TRBV9 and TRBJ1-1, with 10 bases that match TRBD1. This CDR3 contains 17 residues. Germline trimming cut 3 bases from V and 3 bases from J; bases unmatched to any gene: 11. CDR1 and CDR2 from the germline V gene are SGDLS and YYNGEE. CDR3 in amino acids: CASSATLTGTGDTEAFF. CDR3 nucleotides: TGTGCCAGCAGCGCTACCTTAACCGGGACAGGGGACACTGAAGCTTTCTTT.

The rearrangement joins TRBV9 to TRBJ2-5; perhaps TRBD1 as D (5 bases). The V gene lost 0 bases and the J gene lost 5 bases, with 14 bases spanning the gap. This CDR3 is 15 amino acids long. In germline, CDR1 is SGDLS, CDR2 YYNGEE. CDR3 residues: CASSVGSQGMETQYF. The CDR3 DNA follows: TGTGCCAGCAGCGTAGGGTCGCAGGGAATGGAGACCCAGTACTTC. The whole variable domain, filled in from reference TRBV9 and TRBJ2-5, reads DSGVTQTPKHLITATGQRVTLRCSPRSGDLSVYWYQQSLDQGLQFLIQYYNGEERAKGNILERFSAQQFPDLHSELNLSSLELGDSALYFCASSVGSQGMETQYFGPGTRLLVL.

Written as DNA, the CDR3 is TGTGCCAGCAGCTTAGAGTCTGGGGGGGGCGGTCAGCCCCAGCATTTT. Its protein is CASSLESGGGGQPQHF. This chain uses TRBV7-2 with TRBJ1-5; the D gene is possibly TRBD1 (6 bases). V was clipped by 1 base and J by 6 bases, with 16 bases between them. The germline V gene has CDR1 SGHTA and CDR2 FQGNSA. The CDR3 extends over 16 amino acids.

The rearrangement joins TRBV12-3 or TRBV12-4 to TRBJ1-1; D is unclear. V lost 1 base and J 6 bases, leaving 6 bases between the germline ends. The CDR3 has 12 amino acids. The CDR3 region has the DNA TGTGCCAGCAGTTTAGGAGTTCCTGAAGCTTTCTTT. This sequence encodes CASSLGVPEAFF.

The rearrangement joins TRBV15 to TRBJ2-5; TRBD2 matches 12 bases. The CDR3 covers 18 residues. Looked up from germline, CDR1 is LNHNV and CDR2 is YYDKDF (reference sequence). The V and J ends lost 9 bases and 1 base, in that order; junction bases with no gene match: 15. The CDR3 reads CATRSGTSGPSTQETQYF. The CDR3 nucleotides read TGTGCCACTCGGTCGGGGACTAGCGGGCCCTCCACCCAAGAGACCCAGTACTTC.

Worth noting for this clone: Other DNA sequences in the same sample also yield this CDR3. The chain recombines TRBV30 with TRBJ2-7; TRBD1 aligns across 7 bases. The CDR3 contains 13 residues. Trimming removed 0 bases from V and 3 bases from J; junction bases left unmatched: 2. Germline values: CDR1 GTSNPN, CDR2 SVGIG (reference sequence). DNA of the CDR3: TGTGCCTGGAGTGTGGGGACAGACTACGAGCAGTACTTC. Protein sequence: CAWSVGTDYEQYF.

The CDR3 region is CSVGGTSGGHQETQYF. CDR3 DNA: TGCAGCGTTGGAGGGACTAGCGGGGGCCACCAAGAGACCCAGTACTTC. This chain joins TRBV29-1 and TRBJ2-5; 14 bases match TRBD2. Germline CDR1 is SQVTM and CDR2 is ANQGSEA. V lost 4 bases, J lost 0 bases, and 4 bases stayed unmatched. The CDR3 runs to 16 residues. Variable domain in full (rest from reference TRBV29-1 and TRBJ2-5): SAVISQKPSRDICQRGTSLTIQCQVDSQVTMMFWYRQQPGQSLTLIATANQGSEATYESGFVIDKFPISRPNLTFSTLTVSNMSPEDSSIYLCSVGGTSGGHQETQYFGPGTRLLVL.

The V and J genes are TRBV7-8 and TRBJ1-1; D remains unclear. Trimming took off 3 bases at V and 2 bases at J, with 10 bases between the two ends. This CDR3 comprises 14 residues. Germline CDR1 and CDR2: SGHVS and FQNEAQ. The CDR3 region is CASSFQKSNTEAFF. The CDR3 nucleotides read TGTGCCAGCAGCTTCCAGAAAAGTAACACTGAAGCTTTCTTT. Full variable domain (missing parts from reference TRBV7-8 and TRBJ1-1): GAGVSQSPRYKVAKRGQDVALRCDPISGHVSLFWYQQALGQGPEFLTYFQNEAQLDKSGLPSDRFFAERPEGSVSTLKIQRTQQEDSAVYLCASSFQKSNTEAFFGQGTRLTVV.

The chain couples TRBV6-2 or TRBV6-3 to TRBJ1-4, with a weak D call TRBD1 (6 bases). Germline V lookup: CDR1 MNHEY, CDR2 SVGEGT. V gave up 5 bases and J gave up 8 bases, with 15 bases separating them. This CDR3 has 14 residues. The CDR3 here is CASSQRTGNEKLFF. CDR3 coding DNA: TGTGCCAGCAGTCAAAGAACAGGGAACGAAAAACTGTTTTTT.

The chain employs TRBV7-2 and TRBJ2-7; 9 nucleotides line up with TRBD1. Germline V lookup: CDR1 SGHTA, CDR2 FQGNSA. The CDR3 has 14 residues. Trimming took 4 bases from V and 4 from J; bases not matched to a gene: 5. The CDR3 spells CASSYRTGEYEQYF. CDR3 DNA: TGTGCCAGCAGCTACAGGACAGGGGAGTACGAGCAGTACTTC.

V usage is TRBV20-1 and J usage is TRBJ2-1; 7 nucleotides match TRBD2. With 3 bases clipped from V and 2 bases from J, the junction kept 13 bases outside the gene matches. CDR1 is DFQATT and CDR2 is SNEGSKA in the germline V gene (reference sequence). There are 17 residues in the CDR3. CDR3 loop: CSASGPAGSSAYNEQFF. In DNA form, the CDR3 reads TGCAGTGCTAGTGGGCCAGCGGGGAGCTCTGCCTACAATGAGCAGTTCTTC.

This chain connects TRBV18 to TRBJ2-7, with 8 bases aligning to TRBD1. With 1 base clipped from V and 2 bases from J, the junction kept 7 bases outside the gene matches. The CDR3 is 16 amino acids. The V gene's germline CDR1 is KGHSH and CDR2 LQKENI. The DNA for the CDR3 is TGTGCCAGCTCACCACAAACGCGACAGGGGCCCTACGAGCAGTACTTC. Protein product: CASSPQTRQGPYEQYF.

This chain joins TRBV6-5 and TRBJ1-1; D is unresolved. This CDR3 has 15 amino acids. CDR1 and CDR2 (germline): MNHEY, SVGAGI. V was shortened by 10 bases and J by 1 base, with 19 bases between the two germline ends. The CDR3 DNA sequence: TGTGCCACCCGACGCGGAGAAAGGCGGAACACTGAAGCTTTCTTT. Its protein product is CATRRGERRNTEAFF.

The chain uses TRBV11-3 and TRBJ2-2; 8 bases agree with TRBD1. The trim removed 5 bases at V and 7 bases at J, leaving 12 bases unmatched. The CDR3 loop spans 16 amino acids. The germline V gene has CDR1 SGHNT and CDR2 YENEEA. In DNA, the CDR3 is TGTGCCAGCAGCCCCAGGGGGCCCCGATCCATCGGGGAGCTGTTTTTT. Protein sequence: CASSPRGPRSIGELFF.

The genes are TRBV27 and TRBJ1-5; unclear D gene. In germline, CDR1 is MNHEY, CDR2 SMNVEV (reference sequence). The ends were cut back, 5 bases at V and 7 bases at J, with 18 bases in the middle. CDR3 size: 15 residues. CDR3 amino acids: CASSGGWEQGQPQHF. CDR3 coding DNA: TGTGCCAGCAGTGGTGGGTGGGAGCAAGGGCAGCCCCAGCATTTT.

This clone was detected only once. V is TRBV6-2 or TRBV6-3 and J is TRBJ2-7; D unclear. Per the germline V gene, CDR1 is MNHEY and CDR2 is SVGEGT. The CDR3 runs 13 residues. Deletions cut 2 bases from V and 6 bases from J, with 11 bases between. This CDR3 is CASSYNPKSEQYF. The DNA for the CDR3 is TGTGCCAGCAGTTACAACCCTAAGTCCGAGCAGTACTTC.

The chain joins TRBV19 to TRBJ1-2; weak D call: TRBD1 (6 bases). Germline CDR1 is LNHDA and CDR2 is SQIVND (reference sequence). This CDR3 region has 14 residues. The V end was cut by 3 bases, the J end by 3 bases, with 11 bases between. CDR3 sequence: CASSITRGDYGYTF. The CDR3 DNA follows: TGTGCCAGTAGTATCACCAGGGGAGACTATGGCTACACCTTC.

This chain joins TRBV19 and TRBJ1-5; perhaps TRBD1 as D (6 bases). The CDR3 is 17 residues long. Germline V gene data show CDR1 as LNHDA and CDR2 as SQIVND (reference sequence). Trimming took off 0 bases at V and 0 bases at J, with 12 bases between the two ends. CDR3 nucleotide sequence: TGTGCCAGTAGTATAGACGTGGGGGCCCATAGCAATCAGCCCCAGCATTTT. Translating it yields CASSIDVGAHSNQPQHF.

The chain combines TRBV19 with TRBJ1-6; 7 bases are shared with TRBD1. The CDR3 totals 15 residues. Germline V gives CDR1 LNHDA, CDR2 SQIVND (reference sequence). The junction had 7 bases not matched to a gene; V was cut back by 4 bases and J by 7 bases. The CDR3 loop reads CASSTRDRHNSPLHF. CDR3 coding DNA: TGTGCCAGTAGTACCCGGGACAGACACAATTCACCCCTCCACTTT.

The chain combines TRBV7-8 with TRBJ1-1; D is perhaps TRBD1 (5 bases). V was pared by 1 base and J by 0 bases, with 9 bases between. This CDR3 comprises 15 residues. Germline-derived CDR1 and CDR2 are SGHVS and FQNEAQ. The CDR3 spells CASSLGGSVNTEAFF. The CDR3 DNA sequence: TGTGCCAGCAGCTTAGGGGGCTCGGTGAACACTGAAGCTTTCTTT. The complete variable domain, with remaining parts taken from reference TRBV7-8 and TRBJ1-1, reads GAGVSQSPRYKVAKRGQDVALRCDPISGHVSLFWYQQALGQGPEFLTYFQNEAQLDKSGLPSDRFFAERPEGSVSTLKIQRTQQEDSAVYLCASSLGGSVNTEAFFGQGTRLTVV.

The chain joins TRBV4-3 to TRBJ1-1; D gene ambiguous. V was trimmed by 1 base and J by 0 bases, leaving 9 bases between them. Germline loops: CDR1 LGHNA, CDR2 YSLEER. The CDR3 is 15 amino acids. CDR3 amino acids: CASSQGSVMNTEAFF. The CDR3 DNA follows: TGCGCCAGCAGCCAAGGGTCAGTCATGAACACTGAAGCTTTCTTT.